Given below is one TCR beta chain in context. The data are from a study of OX40 agonist ivuxolimab in advanced cancers. From germline, CDR1 is SEHNR and CDR2 FQNEAQ (reference sequence). The ends were cut back, 5 bases at V and 2 bases at J, with 19 bases in the middle. The CDR3 is 16 residues long. The assay was immunoSEQ multiplex PCR, and TCRdb's table has in-frame clones only and misses some. The sample includes approximately 70,000 clones, approximately 94% of them seen just once. This clonotype was obtained from an adult with an advanced solid tumor such as melanoma, head and neck, liver or kidney cancer. This chain uses TRBV7-9 with TRBJ2-7; D gene uncertain. Sequencing used CD4+ or CD8+ T cells sorted from blood, obtained in a trial of the OX40 agonist ivuxolimab. CDR3: CASSNTEELIPYEQYF. The CDR3 DNA reads as TGTGCCAGCAGCAACACAGAAGAATTAATTCCCTACGAGCAGTACTTC.